The rows below give T cell receptor beta chains drawn from one sample of a study of PD-1 blockade in classical Hodgkin lymphoma. The assay was immunoSEQ multiplex PCR, and TCRdb's table has in-frame clones only and misses some. The sample records roughly 28,000 clones, roughly four fifths being singletons. The source was peripheral blood mononuclear cells (PBMCs), collected before the fourth cycle of nivolumab. These receptors all come from a human donor with classical Hodgkin lymphoma. Each CDR3 is given with its conserved first and last residue. The D gene is left open where the match is weak. Rows may omit the clone size; those that give it use once, few, many or a size class.

clone size	D gene	V gene	J gene	CDR3 DNA	CDR3 protein
-	TRBD2	TRBV15	TRBJ2-3	TGTGCCACCAGCTACCCTAGCGGGGGGACAGATACGCAGTATTTT	CATSYPSGGTDTQYF
-	-	TRBV11-2	TRBJ2-5	TGTGCCAGCAGCTTAGCACTACAGGTGCAAGAGACCCAGTACTTC	CASSLALQVQETQYF
-	-	TRBV7-8	TRBJ2-1	TGTGCCAGCAGGGGGGAATCCTACAATGAGCAGTTCTTC	CASRGESYNEQFF
-	TRBD1	TRBV27	TRBJ2-7	TGTGCCAGCAGTACTAGACAGGGAACTGTCGGGGAGCAGTACTTC	CASSTRQGTVGEQYF
-	TRBD1	TRBV5-1	TRBJ1-6	TGCGCCAGCAGCTTAGACAGGGGTTTAGGCTCACCCCTCCACTTT	CASSLDRGLGSPLHF
-	TRBD2	TRBV5-6	TRBJ2-3	TGTGCCAGCAGTCTTAGCGGGGGGAAGGATACGCAGTATTTT	CASSLSGGKDTQYF
-	-	TRBV11-1	TRBJ1-3	TGTGCCAGCAGCAAAGATGACTGGAGCTCTGGAAACACCATATATTTT	CASSKDDWSSGNTIYF
-	-	TRBV10-3	TRBJ2-1	TGTGCCATCAGTGAGTCGCGGGAGCAGTTCTTC	CAISESREQFF
-	-	TRBV19	TRBJ1-5	TGTGCCAGTAGTATCGGTACGAATCAGCCCCAGCATTTT	CASSIGTNQPQHF
-	-	TRBV2	TRBJ1-1	TGTGCCAGCAGTATTTACATAACCACTGAAGCTTTCTTT	CASSIYITTEAFF
-	-	TRBV5-5	TRBJ1-5	TGTGCCAGCAGCTTGCTTAGTGGTCAGCCCCAGCATTTT	CASSLLSGQPQHF
-	-	TRBV5-1	TRBJ2-1	TGCGCCAGCAGCTCCCTCGGGACACGGTCCTACAATGAGCAGTTCTTC	CASSSLGTRSYNEQFF
-	TRBD1	TRBV25-1	TRBJ1-1	TGTGCCAGCAGAACGTGGCCTCGGGACAGCTACACTGAAGCTTTCTTT	CASRTWPRDSYTEAFF
few	-	TRBV7-6	TRBJ1-6	TGTGCCAGCAGCTTGAGCAGTTCCTATAATTCACCCCTCCACTTT	CASSLSSSYNSPLHF
-	-	TRBV10-1	TRBJ2-7	TGCGCCAGCATAGGTGCCTCCTACGAGCAGTACTTC	CASIGASYEQYF
-	TRBD1	TRBV28	TRBJ2-7	TGTGCCAGCAGTTTAGACCTGGGACAGATAACCTACGAGCAGTACTTC	CASSLDLGQITYEQYF
-	-	TRBV2	TRBJ1-1	TGTGCCAGCAGGGCACAGGGCCTCTGGGGCACTGAAGCTTTCTTT	CASRAQGLWGTEAFF
-	-	TRBV7-3	TRBJ2-6	TGTGCCAGCAGCTTAGGACCCCCTGGGGCCAACGTCCTGACTTTC	CASSLGPPGANVLTF
-	-	TRBV28	TRBJ2-6	TGTGCCAGCATCTCCGGGGCAGGAAAATTATCTGGGGCCAACGTCCTGACTTTC	CASISGAGKLSGANVLTF
-	TRBD1	TRBV6-6	TRBJ2-7	TGTGCCAGCAAACCGGAACGGAGGGACAGGAACTACGAGCAGTACTTC	CASKPERRDRNYEQYF
-	-	TRBV7-9	TRBJ2-5	TGTGCCAGCAGCTTCGTAGTTGGGTATCAAGAGACCCAGTACTTC	CASSFVVGYQETQYF
-	TRBD2	TRBV6-5	TRBJ2-2	TGTGCCAGCACCCGGGGGGAGGGCACCGGGGAGCTGTTTTTT	CASTRGEGTGELFF
-	TRBD1	TRBV5-1	TRBJ2-1	TGCGCCAGCAGCTTGAGCCGGGACAGGGGAGGAAATGAGCAGTTCTTC	CASSLSRDRGGNEQFF